A single sample gave rise to the 20 T cell receptor beta chains below, sequenced in a study of T cells in Graves' hyperthyroidism and ophthalmopathy (dated by TCRdb to between 2018 and 2021). Preparation of the library involved multiplex PCR. TCRdb names Illumina HiSeq 2000 as the instrument used. The TCR beta CDR3 regions were amplified from RNA transcripts. A first-round RT-PCR of the TCR CDR3 used the HTBI primer set with the Qiagen OneStep RT-PCR kit. The raw public reads went through TCRdb reprocessing: fastp at Q25, MiXCR clone calling, in-frame beta chains kept. Each record represents a unique CDR3 protein, reported with the most common genes and DNA among its rows. Counted in this sample were over 500,000 distinct CDR3 sequences; 17% of them appeared once. The top ten clones comprise under 20% of the sample. Specimen: blood. The origin of the receptors is a woman aged 18-29 years with Graves' ophthalmopathy.

The chain uses TRBV5-6 and TRBJ1-1, with TRBD1 matching over 8 bases. CDR1 and CDR2 (germline): SGHDT, YYEEEE. The V segment lost 4 bases and the J segment 5 bases; nucleotides outside the gene matches: 7. The CDR3 is 14 amino acids. CDR3 bases: TGTGCCAGCAGCAGGGGACAGGTGATAACTGAAGCTTTCTTT. This gives the protein CASSRGQVITEAFF.

The table lists this clonotype with a few counts. The chain employs TRBV24-1 and TRBJ2-1; 9 bases are a match to TRBD1. V trimming: 5 bases; J trimming: 5 bases; junction bases outside the gene matches: 3. This CDR3 spans 14 amino acids. Germline-derived CDR1 and CDR2 are KGHDR and SFDVKD. CDR3 protein: CATSGGTGNNEQFF. CDR3 coding DNA: TGTGCCACCAGTGGCGGGACAGGGAACAATGAGCAGTTCTTC.

J is TRBJ1-2 and V is TRBV29-1; D may be TRBD1 (5 bases). Germline assignment: CDR1 SQVTM and CDR2 ANQGSEA. There are 11 residues in the CDR3. V was pared by 4 bases and J by 8 bases, with 11 bases between. CDR3 protein: CSVVAGNGYTF. CDR3 coding DNA: TGCAGCGTTGTGGCAGGGAACGGCTACACCTTC.

In this sample, this clonotype turned up a few times. J is TRBJ1-1 and V is TRBV19; 8 nucleotides align to TRBD1. V gave up 3 bases and J gave up 7 bases; unmatched junction bases: 16. Germline V gene sequence: CDR1 LNHDA, CDR2 SQIVND (reference sequence). CDR3 length equals 17 residues. CDR3 in DNA: TGTGCCAGTAGTATTGGGACAGGCTTGTCTAGGTGGGTTGAAGCTTTCTTT. It codes for CASSIGTGLSRWVEAFF.

This clonotype was picked up many times. The chain couples TRBV6-1 to TRBJ1-1, with 7 bases that match TRBD1. J lost 4 bases, V lost 5 bases, and 7 bases had no gene match. The length of the CDR3 is 14 residues. CDR1 and CDR2 (germline): MNHNS, SASEGT. Here the CDR3 reads CASSRQGLATEAFF. CDR3 in DNA: TGTGCCAGCAGTAGACAGGGATTGGCCACTGAAGCTTTCTTT.

This chain uses TRBV4-1 with TRBJ2-3; weak D call: TRBD2 (6 bases). The V end lost 0 bases, the J end lost 0 bases, and 7 bases lay between the germline ends. Germline CDR1 reads MGHRA; CDR2 reads YSYEKL. The CDR3 consists of 15 residues. This chain's CDR3 is CASSQEAGSTDTQYF. DNA of the CDR3: TGCGCCAGCAGCCAAGAGGCGGGGAGCACAGATACGCAGTATTTT.

This clonotype was detected ten times or more. V is TRBV20-1 and J is TRBJ1-4, with D perhaps TRBD1 (6 bases). The CDR3 is made up of 14 amino acids. Germline lookup yields CDR1 DFQATT and CDR2 SNEGSKA (reference sequence). V dropped 6 bases and J dropped 7 bases, with 18 bases sitting between them. The CDR3 sequence is CSAKGAGAGEKLFF. CDR3 DNA: TGCAGTGCCAAAGGGGCAGGGGCCGGTGAAAAACTGTTTTTT.

At least ten counts were recorded for this clonotype. The V gene is TRBV7-9, the J gene TRBJ2-5; tentatively, D is TRBD2 (5 bases). The V and J ends lost 1 base and 1 base respectively, with 7 bases between them. Looked up from germline, CDR1 is SEHNR and CDR2 is FQNEAQ (reference sequence). This CDR3 has 14 residues. The CDR3 bases are TGTGCCAGCAGCTTAGTCCGGGGCCAAGAGACCCAGTACTTC. Translation: CASSLVRGQETQYF.

This clonotype was detected many times. The rearrangement joins TRBV29-1 to TRBJ1-1, with 7 bases that match TRBD1. Germline-derived CDR1 and CDR2 are SQVTM and ANQGSEA. The CDR3 is 13 amino acids. Trimming removed 6 bases from V and 4 bases from J; junction bases left unmatched: 8. The CDR3 protein is CSVLDRESTEAFF. In DNA, the CDR3 is TGCAGCGTCTTAGACAGGGAGTCCACTGAAGCTTTCTTT.

This clonotype was observed at least ten times. The rearrangement uses TRBV7-2 and TRBJ2-7; TRBD1 aligns across 7 bases. V shed 5 bases, J shed 2 bases, and the junction held 9 bases outside the gene matches. In germline, CDR1 is SGHTA, CDR2 FQGNSA. The CDR3 is 15 residues long. CDR3 protein: CASSRDRERPYEQYF. The CDR3 coding sequence is TGTGCCAGCAGCCGTGACAGGGAGAGACCCTACGAGCAGTACTTC.

Many counts were recorded for this clonotype. The chain couples TRBV3-1 to TRBJ1-2; the match to TRBD1 covers 10 bases. Unmatched junction bases numbered 0, after V lost 4 bases and J lost 1 base. The germline V gene encodes CDR1 LGHDT and CDR2 YNNKEL (reference sequence). This CDR3 is built from 14 residues. In nucleotides, the CDR3 is TGTGCCAGCAGCCGGGACAGGGGTAACTATGGCTACACCTTC. It translates to CASSRDRGNYGYTF. Complete variable domain (other parts from reference TRBV3-1 and TRBJ1-2): DTAVSQTPKYLVTQMGNDKSIKCEQNLGHDTMYWYKQDSKKFLKIMFSYNNKELIINETVPNRFSPKSPDKAHLNLHINSLELGDSAVYFCASSRDRGNYGYTFGSGTRLTVV.

The J gene is TRBJ1-2, the V gene TRBV30; D is undetermined. V shed 4 bases and J shed 3 bases, with 12 bases lying between them. Germline CDR1 GTSNPN, CDR2 SVGIG (reference sequence). The CDR3 is 13 residues long. Written as DNA, the CDR3 is TGTGCCTGGAATAATCATCCGGACTATGGCTACACCTTC. Translation: CAWNNHPDYGYTF.

CDR3 residues: CASSYKSGGITGELFF. CDR3 bases: TGTGCCAGCAGTTATAAAAGCGGGGGGATAACCGGGGAGCTGTTTTTT. V usage is TRBV6-1 and J usage is TRBJ2-2; 9 bases map to TRBD2. V dropped 5 bases and J dropped 5; count of bases not matched to a gene: 9. There are 16 residues in the CDR3. Germline V gene data show CDR1 as MNHNS and CDR2 as SASEGT.

This rearrangement joins TRBV20-1 to TRBJ1-2, with a possible D match to TRBD1 (5 bases). The length of the CDR3 is 13 residues. The germline V gene encodes CDR1 DFQATT and CDR2 SNEGSKA (reference sequence). V lost 5 bases to trimming and J lost 1 base, with 11 bases between them. CDR3 protein: CSAGPGLNYGYTF. CDR3 bases: TGCAGTGCTGGACCGGGACTTAACTATGGCTACACCTTC.

This clonotype appeared many times. The chain carries TRBV12-3 or TRBV12-4 and TRBJ1-1, with D uncertain. This CDR3 is 13 amino acids long. V lost 4 bases and J lost 4, with 10 bases in between. CDR3 DNA: TGTGCCAGCAGTTCGCACGGACGCACTGAAGCTTTCTTT. Protein sequence: CASSSHGRTEAFF.

A remark on this clonotype: The junction and the germline gene differ at one end; a read error may be behind it. For the CDR3, the DNA is TGCAGTGCTCCACTTACAGGGAACACTGAAGCTCTCTTT. It encodes CSAPLTGNTEALF. This rearrangement joins TRBV20-1 to TRBJ1-1, with a weak D call TRBD1 (6 bases). There are 13 residues in the CDR3. Germline V gene sequence: CDR1 DFQATT, CDR2 SNEGSKA (reference sequence).

This clonotype was picked up many times. This sequence joins TRBV20-1 and TRBJ2-1; 14 positions agree with TRBD2. The CDR3 is made up of 14 amino acids. CDR1 is DFQATT, CDR2 SNEGSKA, per germline (reference sequence). V trimming: 2 bases; J trimming: 9 bases; junction bases outside the gene matches: 3. The CDR3 is CSARLTSGRGEQFF. The CDR3 bases are TGCAGTGCTAGACTGACTAGCGGGAGGGGTGAGCAGTTCTTC.

This clonotype has at least ten counts. The chain has TRBV6-1 and TRBJ2-7, with a weak D call TRBD2 (6 bases). Germline V gives CDR1 MNHNS, CDR2 SASEGT. The length of the CDR3 is 14 residues. The ends were cut back, 5 bases at V and 3 bases at J, with 14 bases in the middle. The CDR3, as DNA: TGTGCCAGCAGTATCTCGACGGAGGGCTACGAGCAGTACTTC. It encodes CASSISTEGYEQYF.

V and J are TRBV20-1 and TRBJ1-2; no clear D. The CDR3 spans 15 residues. CDR1 is DFQATT and CDR2 is SNEGSKA in the germline V gene (reference sequence). V lost 3 bases to trimming and J lost 0 bases, with 14 bases between them. The CDR3 DNA reads as TGCAGTGCTAGCCCTCTGAGTTTGGCTAACTATGGCTACACCTTC. This codes for CSASPLSLANYGYTF.

The chain has TRBV7-2 and TRBJ2-3, with a possible D match to TRBD2 (7 bases). Germline V gene sequence: CDR1 SGHTA, CDR2 FQGNSA. CDR3 length equals 16 residues. Trimming left V 2 bases short and J 4 bases short, with 16 bases between. This CDR3 is CASSLQGGGHSDTQYF. The CDR3 DNA is TGTGCCAGCAGCTTACAGGGCGGGGGACATTCAGATACGCAGTATTTT.